This T cell receptor beta chain was recorded in a study of beta chain features in type 1 diabetes. The whole isolated RNA underwent reverse transcription, so sequencing captured expressed TCRB transcripts. The repertoire was sequenced with immunoSEQ multiplex PCR; TCRdb's copy has only in-frame clones and lacks some. Counted here are 300,000 to 350,000 clones, 6.5% to 10% occurring once; the ten biggest clones make up 0.44%. This clone showed up just a few times. In germline, CDR1 is MNHEY, CDR2 SMNVEV (reference sequence). V lost 0 bases to trimming and J lost 5 bases, with 14 bases between them. The CDR3 loop spans 16 amino acids.

Sequenced input: central memory CD4+ T cells from blood. The receptor comes from a woman aged 18-29 years in good health. The gene calls are TRBV27 and TRBJ2-1; D unclear. CDR3 sequence (DNA): TGTGCCAGCAGTTTATCATGGCTTAGGGATCACAATGAGCAGTTCTTC. The encoded protein is CASSLSWLRDHNEQFF.